Below are 19 T cell receptor beta chains sequenced from a single sample in a study of graft-versus-host responses after intestinal transplantation. The protocol was immunoSEQ multiplex PCR, while the TCRdb copy is restricted to in-frame clones and leaves out a portion. The table shows roughly 23,000 clones, with roughly 79% occurring only once. Both intraepithelial and lamina propria lymphocytes were released by processing graft tissue. This material consisted of ileum tissue, taken 12 days after intestinal transplant. These receptors were collected from a human patient who received an intestinal transplant, so some T cells may come from the graft donor.

This clone turned up a few times. The V gene is TRBV5-1, the J gene TRBJ2-6; D not resolved. This CDR3 has 17 amino acids. In germline, CDR1 is SGHRS, CDR2 YFSETQ. V lost 0 bases, J lost 0 bases, and 10 bases lay in between. The CDR3 DNA sequence: TGCGCCAGCAGCTTGGGCGCGGAACACTCTGGGGCCAACGTCCTGACTTTC. Protein sequence: CASSLGAEHSGANVLTF.

The chain combines TRBV5-1 with TRBJ1-2; 9 bases agree with TRBD1. Trimming cost V 4 bases and J 8 bases; bases outside gene matches: 6. The CDR3 sequence is 13 residues long. Germline V gives CDR1 SGHRS, CDR2 YFSETQ. CDR3 in amino acids: CASSAGTGRGYTF. CDR3 DNA: TGCGCCAGCAGCGCGGGGACAGGGAGAGGCTACACCTTC.

The chain has TRBV7-9 and TRBJ1-4; D is possibly TRBD1 (5 bases). The germline gives CDR1 SEHNR, CDR2 FQNEAQ (reference sequence). V lost 4 bases to trimming and J lost 8 bases, with 20 bases between them. The CDR3 has 16 amino acids. CDR3 nucleotide sequence: TGTGCCAGCAGCTGGGGTCAGGGAGGTTTCGCCGAAAAACTGTTTTTT. Protein product: CASSWGQGGFAEKLFF.

The DNA for the CDR3 is TGTGCCAGCAGTGAAAAGTACCCGGGCAAGGGAGGGGAGACCCAGTACTTC. It yields the protein CASSEKYPGKGGETQYF. This chain uses TRBV6-1 with TRBJ2-5; 7 bases agree with TRBD2. The length of the CDR3 is 17 residues. The trim removed 2 bases at V and 5 bases at J, leaving 14 bases unmatched. Germline-derived CDR1 and CDR2 are MNHNS and SASEGT.

This chain links TRBV19 with TRBJ2-1; 9 nucleotides line up with TRBD2. The CDR3 is made up of 19 amino acids. Germline V gene sequence: CDR1 LNHDA, CDR2 SQIVND (reference sequence). J lost 0 bases, V lost 0 bases, and 9 bases had no gene match. For the CDR3, the DNA is TGTGCCAGTAGTATAGATTCCGTACTAGCGGGCAGCTCCTACAATGAGCAGTTCTTC. Protein sequence: CASSIDSVLAGSSYNEQFF.

The CDR3 sequence is CASRASGTPPYEQYF. The CDR3 DNA is TGTGCCAGCAGGGCCTCCGGGACACCACCCTACGAGCAGTACTTC. The chain couples TRBV6-5 to TRBJ2-7; TRBD1 might be the D (6 bases). The CDR3 runs 15 residues. V was shortened by 6 bases and J by 2 bases, with 17 bases between the two germline ends. Germline CDR1 is MNHEY and CDR2 is SVGAGI.

This chain connects TRBV7-3 to TRBJ1-1, with no clear D. The ends were cut back, 5 bases at V and 0 bases at J, with 7 bases in the middle. The length of the CDR3 is 13 residues. CDR1 and CDR2 (germline): SGHTA, FQGTGA. The CDR3 DNA sequence: TGTGCCAGCAGCCTGGGCATGAACACTGAAGCTTTCTTT. It encodes CASSLGMNTEAFF.

V gene TRBV7-9 combines with J gene TRBJ2-3, with TRBD2 identical over 13 bases. The ends lost 4 bases at V and 8 bases at J; junction bases unmatched: 9. Per the germline V gene, CDR1 is SEHNR and CDR2 is FQNEAQ (reference sequence). The CDR3 runs 16 residues. The CDR3 region has the DNA TGTGCCAGCAGCTCGACTAGCGGGGGGTCGGCGGGTACGCAGTATTTT. It codes for CASSSTSGGSAGTQYF.

The genes are TRBV28 and TRBJ1-2; 8 bases agree with TRBD1. The CDR3 is 12 residues long. Germline CDR1 reads MDHEN; CDR2 reads SYDVKM. J was trimmed by 8 bases and V by 4 bases; bases with no gene match: 3. CDR3 residues: CASSSTGAGYTF. The CDR3 region has the DNA TGTGCCAGCAGTTCGACAGGGGCCGGCTACACCTTC.

J is TRBJ2-6 and V is TRBV7-3; 7 bases agree with TRBD1. CDR1 and CDR2 (germline): SGHTA, FQGTGA. Unmatched junction bases numbered 5, after V lost 4 bases and J lost 5 bases. The CDR3 sequence is 15 residues long. CDR3 loop: CASSWTGSWANVLTF. DNA for the CDR3: TGTGCCAGCAGCTGGACAGGTTCGTGGGCCAACGTCCTGACTTTC.

This clone has only a few counts. The chain has TRBV12-5 and TRBJ2-5, with 8 bases identical to TRBD2. Germline trimming cut 7 bases from V and 5 bases from J; bases unmatched to any gene: 6. The CDR3 is made up of 13 amino acids. The germline CDR1 and CDR2 sequences are LGHNT and FRNRAP. This CDR3 reads CASATSGGETQYF. The CDR3 bases are TGTGCTAGTGCCACAAGCGGGGGTGAGACCCAGTACTTC.

J is TRBJ1-4 and V is TRBV7-9, with a tentative D call TRBD1 (5 bases). There are 15 residues in the CDR3. Between the trimmed V and J ends, which lost 1 base and 0 bases, there was a span of 6 bases. Germline assignment: CDR1 SEHNR and CDR2 FQNEAQ (reference sequence). The CDR3 reads CASSLGQTTNEKLFF. CDR3 bases: TGTGCCAGCAGCTTAGGACAGACAACTAATGAAAAACTGTTTTTT.

The CDR3 DNA follows: TGCAGCGTGGCCCTAGAGGGGACAAGGGAGTACTTC. Its translation: CSVALEGTREYF. This chain connects TRBV29-1 to TRBJ2-7, with a possible D match to TRBD1 (6 bases). The CDR3 consists of 12 residues. Germline CDR1 is SQVTM and CDR2 is ANQGSEA. Trimming shortened V by 6 bases and J by 11 bases, and 20 bases separated the two germline ends.

This clone was seen just once. The chain links TRBV11-2 to TRBJ2-1, with D maybe TRBD2 (5 bases). In germline, CDR1 is SGHAT, CDR2 FQNNGV. V gave up 5 bases and J gave up 2 bases, with 10 bases separating them. This CDR3 has 14 amino acids. The CDR3 DNA sequence: TGTGCCAGCAGCCCACCGACTACCTACAATGAGCAGTTCTTC. This codes for CASSPPTTYNEQFF.

This clone has a single count. This rearrangement joins TRBV23-1 to TRBJ2-7; 11 bases agree with TRBD1. TRBV23-1 is placed among ORFs of uncertain function. The CDR3 extends over 19 amino acids. The trim removed 0 bases at V and 1 base at J, leaving 11 bases unmatched. This CDR3 is CASSQSRGQGGIPSYEQYF. CDR3 nucleotides: TGCGCCAGCAGTCAATCCAGGGGACAGGGGGGCATCCCTTCCTACGAGCAGTACTTC.

The rearrangement uses TRBV2 and TRBJ2-2, with a tentative D call TRBD1 (6 bases). This CDR3 spans 15 amino acids. Trimming removed 4 bases at V and 3 bases at J, with 12 bases between. Germline lookup yields CDR1 SNHLY and CDR2 FYNNEI. The chain's CDR3 is CASSARRTDTGELFF. The DNA for the CDR3 is TGTGCCAGCAGTGCCCGACGGACAGACACCGGGGAGCTGTTTTTT.

This chain links TRBV19 with TRBJ1-2, with D unclear. The CDR3 sequence is 15 residues long. Trimming removed 3 bases at V and 4 bases at J, with 15 bases between. Germline values: CDR1 LNHDA, CDR2 SQIVND (reference sequence). This CDR3 is CASSMGGGSGYGYTF. Written as DNA, the CDR3 is TGTGCCAGTAGTATGGGTGGCGGTTCGGGCTATGGCTACACCTTC.

The chain joins TRBV19 to TRBJ1-1; D may be TRBD1 (5 bases). Trimming removed 5 bases from V and 0 bases from J, with 10 bases in between. Germline CDR1 reads LNHDA; CDR2 reads SQIVND (reference sequence). CDR3 length: 14 residues. CDR3 protein: CASSWRGLNTEAFF. The CDR3 DNA follows: TGTGCCAGTAGTTGGCGGGGCTTGAACACTGAAGCTTTCTTT.

This rearrangement joins TRBV7-9 to TRBJ1-6; 8 nucleotides agree with TRBD1. CDR3 length equals 15 residues. The germline V gene has CDR1 SEHNR and CDR2 FQNEAQ (reference sequence). With V trimmed by 1 base and J by 9 bases, 5 bases remained unmatched. The chain's CDR3 is CASSLVETGASPLHF. Written as DNA, the CDR3 is TGTGCCAGCAGCTTAGTGGAGACAGGGGCTTCACCCCTCCACTTT.